The clone carrying this T cell receptor beta chain came up once. Its antigen is not known. Trimming cost V 0 bases and J 3 bases, with 12 bases left between them. CDR3 length: 15 amino acids. Per the germline V gene, CDR1 is MNHEY and CDR2 is SVGEGT. The data originate from a study of molecular identifiers for immune sequencing clone quantification. Regarding the study as a whole: Highly expanded clone sizes could be underestimated by identical TCR molecules sharing a barcode. Investigators reportedly could detect spiked Jurkat TCR RNA from one cell among 950,000 or so naive cells.

TCRdb independently ran MiXCR on the PCR reads; one entry per CDR3 protein. Of more than 550,000 distinct CDR3 sequences in the sample, around 25% are singletons; the top ten hold about 0.84%. The specimen was naive CD8+ T cells from blood, with Jurkat cell RNA spiked in. Indicated subset: FACS-sorted CD8+CD4-CCR7+CD45RA+ naive T cells. This sequence was found in a human donor in good health. Some libraries in this study had Jurkat cell RNA spiked in. This chain uses TRBV6-2 or TRBV6-3 with TRBJ2-7; tentative D call: TRBD1 (5 bases). CDR3 DNA sequence: TGTGCCAGCAGTTACTCGAAGGGGCGCGTCTACGAGCAGTACTTC. The encoded protein is CASSYSKGRVYEQYF.